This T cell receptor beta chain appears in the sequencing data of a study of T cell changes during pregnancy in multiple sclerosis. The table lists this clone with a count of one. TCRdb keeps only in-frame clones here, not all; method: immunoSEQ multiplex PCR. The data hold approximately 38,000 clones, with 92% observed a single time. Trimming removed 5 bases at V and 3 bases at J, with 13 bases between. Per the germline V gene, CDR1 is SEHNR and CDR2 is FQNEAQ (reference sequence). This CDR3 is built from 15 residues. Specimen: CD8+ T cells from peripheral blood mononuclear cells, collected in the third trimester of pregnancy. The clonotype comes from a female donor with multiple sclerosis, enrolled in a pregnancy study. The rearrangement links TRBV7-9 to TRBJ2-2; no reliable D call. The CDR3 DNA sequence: TGTGCCAGCAGCCCCCCCAGCGCGTACACCGGGGAGCTGTTTTTT. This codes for CASSPPSAYTGELFF.